What follows describes a single T cell receptor beta chain. The data are from a study of ipilimumab plus nivolumab after autologous stem cell transplantation. Whole-study context: Both relapsed and primary refractory DLBCL were included.

Ipilimumab, 1 mg/kg, started 14 to 28 days after autologous transplant. Sequencing was performed with immunoSEQ multiplex PCR; in TCRdb, only in-frame clones are kept and a portion is missing. The sample shows about 22,000 clones, roughly 70% of them seen only once. CDR1 and CDR2 from the germline V gene are SGHAT and FQDESV (reference sequence). V dropped 5 bases and J dropped 7; count of bases not matched to a gene: 2. The CDR3 extends over 14 amino acids. This specimen was PBMCs, taken in a trial of ipilimumab plus nivolumab as post-transplant consolidation. The TCR comes from a male donor with diffuse large B-cell lymphoma. The chain carries TRBV11-1 and TRBJ2-1; TRBD2 matches 13 bases. This CDR3 is CASSRTSGSNEQFF. Written as DNA, the CDR3 is TGTGCCAGCAGCCGGACTAGCGGGAGTAATGAGCAGTTCTTC.